What follows are 20 T cell receptor beta chains derived from one specimen sequenced in a study of identical twins. TCRdb re-analysed the 5' RACE reads in MiXCR, keeping a single row per CDR3 protein. The table shows some 1,600,000 distinct CDR3 sequences, with about 30% occurring only once. Sample: cord blood. The receptors were sampled from a newborn girl in good health.

V and J are TRBV28 and TRBJ2-4; TRBD1 is a possible D gene (6 bases). Judging by the DNA end, TRBJ2-7 fits better; the J call may be wrong. Germline V CDR1 and CDR2: MDHEN, SYDVKM. This CDR3 region has 14 residues. The CDR3 region is CASSLSGPRGEQYF. In DNA, the CDR3 is TGTGCCAGCAGTTTATCTGGACCCAGGGGCGAGCAGTACTTC.

On this clonotype itself: Sequence at one end of the junction differs from germline and may be a read error. The chain joins TRBV20-1 to TRBJ1-6; TRBD1 might be the D (5 bases). Looked up from germline, CDR1 is DFQATT and CDR2 is SNEGSKA (reference sequence). The CDR3 is 15 amino acids. This CDR3 reads CSARDLGTVNSPPHF. The CDR3 bases are TGCAGTGCTAGAGATCTCGGGACCGTTAATTCACCCCCCCACTTT.

This rearrangement joins TRBV21-1 to TRBJ2-1; the DNA was not used to check the table's D call, TRBD2. TRBV21-1 is described as a pseudogene. The CDR3 is 17 residues long. The CDR3 loop reads CASSKGGQGGSYNEQFF. DNA of the CDR3: TGTGCCAGCAGCAAAGGCGGGCAGGGAGGCTCCTACAATGAGCAGTTCTTC.

This clonotype was detected a few times. The CDR3 spells CASSLGDLEAQYF. DNA for the CDR3: TGTGCCAGCAGCTTAGGAGACCTGGAGGCCCAGTACTTC. The chain carries TRBV11-2 and TRBJ2-5; D possibly corresponds to TRBD2 (5 bases). The V end lost 1 base, the J end lost 9 bases, and 12 bases lay between the germline ends. The CDR3 length is 13 residues. Germline V gene lookup returns CDR1 SGHAT and CDR2 FQNNGV.

J is TRBJ2-5 and V is TRBV20-1; tentatively, D is TRBD1 (8 bases). Germline values: CDR1 DFQATT, CDR2 SNEGSKA (reference sequence). CDR3 length: 13 amino acids. V lost 5 bases to trimming and J lost 7 bases, with 17 bases between them. The CDR3 is CSASWTGRGTQYF. The CDR3 bases are TGCAGTGCTTCCTGGACAGGGAGGGGGACCCAGTACTTC.

This chain joins TRBV6-1 and TRBJ1-2; D is unresolved. The CDR3 has 12 residues. Trimming left V 1 base short and J 8 bases short, with 8 bases between. Germline V CDR1 and CDR2: MNHNS, SASEGT. The CDR3 DNA follows: TGTGCCAGCAGTGAAGTTCAACCCGGCTACACCTTC. Its protein product is CASSEVQPGYTF.

In regard to this clonotype: One end of the junction is discordant with germline, which a read error may explain. J is TRBJ1-2 and V is TRBV24-1; no clear D gene. CDR3 size: 13 residues. Germline assignment: CDR1 KGHDR and CDR2 SFDVKD. CDR3 in amino acids: CATSDLNSYGCTF. CDR3 bases: TGTGCCACCAGTGATTTGAACAGCTATGGCTGCACCTTC.

This chain joins TRBV4-1 and TRBJ2-3; D remains unclear. The V end lost 6 bases, the J end lost 2 bases, and 12 bases lay between the germline ends. CDR1 is MGHRA, CDR2 YSYEKL, per germline. The CDR3 has 14 residues. The CDR3 DNA follows: TGCGCCAGCAGTAAACAGAAATCCACAGATACGCAGTATTTT. Protein product: CASSKQKSTDTQYF.

The chain employs TRBV12-3 or TRBV12-4 and TRBJ1-5; 10 positions agree with TRBD1. The V and J ends lost 7 bases and 3 bases, in that order; junction bases with no gene match: 6. The CDR3 covers 15 residues. CDR3 protein: CASMGTGAYNQPQHF. The CDR3 nucleotides are TGTGCCAGCATGGGGACAGGGGCCTACAATCAGCCCCAGCATTTT.

This clonotype was recorded many times. V is TRBV3-1 and J is TRBJ2-7; TRBD1 matches 8 bases. The CDR3 length is 14 residues. In germline, CDR1 is LGHDT, CDR2 YNNKEL (reference sequence). The ends lost 6 bases at V and 3 bases at J; junction bases unmatched: 7. In nucleotides, the CDR3 is TGTGCCAGCAGGTCCGGGACAGGAAGCTACGAGCAGTACTTC. Protein: CASRSGTGSYEQYF.

This chain links TRBV7-2 with TRBJ2-2; 11 nucleotides align to TRBD2. The CDR3 sequence is 16 residues long. Germline V lookup: CDR1 SGHTA, CDR2 FQGNSA. The V and J ends lost 5 bases and 4 bases, in that order; junction bases with no gene match: 6. The CDR3 DNA reads TGTGCCAGCAGCGCACGACTAGCGGGGACCACCGGGGAGCTGTTTTTT. Protein sequence: CASSARLAGTTGELFF.

The chain carries TRBV4-2 and TRBJ2-1; 11 bases agree with TRBD1. Germline lookup yields CDR1 LGHNA and CDR2 YNFKEQ. Trimming removed 0 bases from V and 7 bases from J; junction bases left unmatched: 5. The CDR3 is made up of 16 amino acids. CDR3 DNA sequence: TGTGCCAGCAGCCAAGAGGAAGGACAGGGGGCGAATGAGCAGTTCTTC. It encodes CASSQEEGQGANEQFF.

This clonotype occurred once. This may be a read error: a much more frequent sequence differs by one nucleotide. The J gene is TRBJ2-3, the V gene TRBV2, with D maybe TRBD1 (6 bases). Trimming removed 6 bases from V and 1 base from J, with 14 bases in between. This CDR3 contains 15 residues. CDR1 SNHLY and CDR2 FYNNEI come from the germline V gene. The CDR3 protein is CASRRDRIGTDTQYF. In DNA form, the CDR3 reads TGTGCCAGCAGACGAGACAGGATAGGCACAGATACGCAGTATTTT.

In its sample, this clonotype was seen a few times. The rearrangement links TRBV20-1 to TRBJ2-7; a weak D match, TRBD2 (6 bases). Germline CDR1 reads DFQATT; CDR2 reads SNEGSKA (reference sequence). V was clipped by 6 bases and J by 4 bases, with 19 bases between them. The CDR3 covers 14 residues. In DNA, the CDR3 is TGCAGTGCCACAACTAGCCTGAGGTTTTACGAGCAGTACTTC. Its translation is CSATTSLRFYEQYF.

The chain has TRBV10-1 and TRBJ2-1; tentatively, D is TRBD1 or TRBD2 (5 bases each). V was trimmed by 6 bases and J by 3 bases, leaving 15 bases between them. CDR3 length: 15 amino acids. Germline loops: CDR1 WNHNN, CDR2 SYGVQD (reference sequence). This chain's CDR3 is CASSAGGSRYNEQFF. The CDR3 coding sequence is TGCGCCAGCAGCGCTGGGGGTAGCCGCTACAATGAGCAGTTCTTC.

This clonotype was recorded many times. The gene calls are TRBV6-5 and TRBJ1-2; D remains ambiguous. Trimming pared 6 bases from V and 4 bases from J, leaving 18 bases between. Germline V gene data show CDR1 as MNHEY and CDR2 as SVGAGI. The CDR3 sequence is 15 residues long. The CDR3 reads CASSPLRGNIYGYTF. CDR3 nucleotides: TGTGCCAGCAGCCCCCTACGGGGTAATATCTATGGCTACACCTTC.

This clonotype was detected a few times. Compared with germline, one end of the junction differs, possibly owing to a read error. V gene TRBV10-3 combines with J gene TRBJ2-7; 10 bases fit TRBD2. The CDR3 has 13 amino acids. Germline CDR1 and CDR2: ENHRY and SYGVKD. This chain's CDR3 is CAITSGSSYERYF. CDR3 bases: TGTGCCATCACTAGCGGGAGCTCCTACGAGCGGTACTTC.

The V gene is TRBV12-3 or TRBV12-4, the J gene TRBJ2-5; D unclear. The CDR3 contains 11 residues. With 7 bases removed from V and 5 bases from J, the gap between germline ends came to 8 bases. This chain's CDR3 is CASTIGETQYF. The CDR3 DNA reads as TGTGCCAGCACGATCGGGGAGACCCAGTACTTC.

This clonotype was recorded only once. The chain is built from TRBV7-9 and TRBJ2-3; D remains ambiguous. Germline V gives CDR1 SEHNR, CDR2 FQNEAQ (reference sequence). The CDR3 is made up of 15 amino acids. V was shortened by 2 bases and J by 2 bases, with 11 bases between the two germline ends. As DNA, the CDR3 is TGTGCCAGCAGCTTACGGCGTGGCCCCACAGATACGCAGTATTTT. This codes for CASSLRRGPTDTQYF.

This clonotype has a count of ten or more. J is TRBJ1-2 and V is TRBV2, with unresolved D. With 2 bases removed from V and 3 bases from J, the gap between germline ends came to 4 bases. CDR1 is SNHLY, CDR2 FYNNEI, per germline. The CDR3 consists of 12 residues. The CDR3 loop is CASSEQDYGYTF. DNA for the CDR3: TGTGCCAGCAGTGAACAGGACTATGGCTACACCTTC.